Following are 5 T cell receptor beta chains from one sample sequenced in a study of CD8 T cells in ankylosing spondylitis. TCRdb passed the 5' RACE reads through MiXCR, listing each CDR3 protein once. Of 250,000 to 400,000 distinct CDR3 sequences detected, around a tenth appear once; the ten largest clones hold 8% to 9.5%. The material sequenced was blood, either unsorted or a sorted T cell fraction (not recorded which). All receptors come from a female donor with ankylosing spondylitis or in good health (not recorded which).

This clonotype was counted many times. The V and J genes are TRBV7-2 and TRBJ2-2; 7 bases match TRBD2. The CDR3 is made up of 14 amino acids. The J segment lost 2 bases and the V segment lost 6 bases, leaving 3 bases of the junction unmatched. Germline V gene data show CDR1 as SGHTA and CDR2 as FQGNSA. CDR3 coding DNA: TGTGCCAGCAGACGGACTAGAAACACCGGGGAGCTGTTTTTT. It specifies CASRRTRNTGELFF.

This clonotype was observed many times. This chain connects TRBV7-6 to TRBJ2-5; D remains ambiguous. The V and J ends lost 5 bases and 0 bases respectively, with 4 bases between them. The CDR3 is made up of 12 amino acids. Looked up from germline, CDR1 is SGHVS and CDR2 is FNYEAQ. For the CDR3, the DNA is TGTGCCAGCAGCGGGTACCAAGAGACCCAGTACTTC. Its translation: CASSGYQETQYF.

This clonotype was observed at least ten times. This rearrangement joins TRBV7-2 to TRBJ1-6; D unresolved. Germline V gene sequence: CDR1 SGHTA, CDR2 FQGNSA. This CDR3 region has 14 residues. V lost 1 base to trimming and J lost 7 bases, with 8 bases between them. DNA for the CDR3: TGTGCCAGCAGCTTAGGTGGCCCGAATTCACCCCTCCACTTT. Amino acids: CASSLGGPNSPLHF.

This clonotype was seen at least ten times. The genes are TRBV27 and TRBJ2-3, with no clear D. The V gene lost 4 bases and the J gene lost 12 bases, with 14 bases spanning the gap. This CDR3 has 12 residues. Germline lookup yields CDR1 MNHEY and CDR2 SMNVEV (reference sequence). CDR3 region: CASSSSGHPQYF. The CDR3 region has the DNA TGTGCCAGCAGTTCTTCCGGTCACCCCCAGTATTTT.

The genes are TRBV18 and TRBJ1-1, with TRBD1 as a possible D gene (5 bases). Trimming left V 4 bases short and J 3 bases short, with 18 bases between. Germline V gives CDR1 KGHSH, CDR2 LQKENI. The CDR3 consists of 16 residues. The CDR3 reads CASSRKTGTRDTEAFF. DNA for the CDR3: TGTGCCAGCTCACGTAAAACCGGGACTAGGGACACTGAAGCTTTCTTT.